What follows are 5 T cell receptor beta chains derived from one specimen sequenced in a study of CD4 T cells in relation to SARS-CoV-2 and coronaviruses. CD4+ T cells from unexposed donors were obtained before the COVID-19 pandemic (2011-2018). Clones were sequenced by immunoSEQ multiplex PCR, and TCRdb holds only the in-frame ones, with some missing. The data show around 69,000 clones, with less than 95% seen just once and 0.11% to 0.15% held by the top ten. The sample comprised naive CD4+ T cells from PBMCs. The subset denotes: naive CD4+ T cells isolated by negative enrichment. The receptors were gathered from a human donor in good health.

This rearrangement joins TRBV2 to TRBJ1-3, with 10 bases that match TRBD1. The CDR3 consists of 15 residues. Trimming at V came to 8 bases and at J to 1 base, leaving 5 bases not matched to a gene. The germline CDR1 and CDR2 sequences are SNHLY and FYNNEI. CDR3 amino acids: CASLDRGRSGNTIYF. The CDR3 DNA is TGTGCCAGCTTGGACAGGGGGAGGTCTGGAAACACCATATATTTT.

The chain links TRBV5-8 to TRBJ2-7, with TRBD2 identical over 10 bases. This CDR3 is built from 17 residues. Germline CDR1 reads SGHTS; CDR2 reads YDEGEE. The J segment lost 3 bases and the V segment lost 0 bases, leaving 9 bases of the junction unmatched. CDR3 DNA: TGTGCCAGCAGCTTGGCCCTCGCTAGCGGGAGTGGCTACGAGCAGTACTTC. Encoded protein: CASSLALASGSGYEQYF.

The chain links TRBV28 to TRBJ1-3, with D unclear. The CDR3 totals 15 residues. Germline CDR1 and CDR2: MDHEN and SYDVKM. Trimming stripped 4 bases from V and 0 bases from J, with 10 bases between. CDR3 DNA: TGTGCCAGCAGTTCCCCTCAGGTCTCTGGAAACACCATATATTTT. It specifies CASSSPQVSGNTIYF.

The chain is built from TRBV3-1 (or the pseudogene TRBV3-2) and TRBJ2-1; a weak D match, TRBD1 (6 bases). V lost 2 bases and J 7 bases, leaving 12 bases between the germline ends. The germline V gene encodes CDR1 LGHDT and CDR2 YNNKEL (reference sequence). There are 14 residues in the CDR3. Here the CDR3 reads CASSQSWGRNEQFF. CDR3 coding DNA: TGTGCCAGCAGCCAATCGTGGGGGCGGAATGAGCAGTTCTTC.

This chain joins TRBV19 and TRBJ1-6, with 9 nucleotides matching TRBD1. The CDR3 sequence is 14 residues long. Germline values: CDR1 LNHDA, CDR2 SQIVND (reference sequence). V shed 9 bases and J 4 bases; nucleotides not matched to a gene: 4. The CDR3 protein is CASQDRGYNSPLHF. CDR3 nucleotide sequence: TGTGCCAGCCAGGACAGGGGTTATAATTCACCCCTCCACTTT.